This T cell receptor (beta chain) was sequenced in a study of graft-versus-host responses after intestinal transplantation (dated by TCRdb to about 2021). For context, the study as a whole: Multivisceral, liver-intestinal, or isolated intestinal transplants were received by the recipients. The cohort enrolled around 23 intestinal transplant recipients including one retransplant, and a few patients lacking pretransplant specimens were excluded. Graft-versus-host and host-versus-graft alloreactive T cell clones were tracked in the graft, circulation and bone marrow after intestinal transplantation using bulk TCR-beta CDR3 sequencing. Every recipient was given anti-thymocyte globulin induction, followed by around three years of maintenance tacrolimus and steroids. Donor T cell macrochimerism was defined as a peak of at least 4% donor T cells among recipient peripheral blood mononuclear cells. Alloreactive clones were identified by sequencing pre-transplant mixed lymphocyte reaction products and comparing them with unstimulated pre-transplant donor and recipient T cells. Instead of going to the commercial service, samples from a few later patients were sequenced in-house on an Illumina MiSeq and processed with MiXCR.

Here is what the overall study found, with its caveats: Peak levels of circulating GvH clones were associated with declines in HvG clones early after transplant. GvH clones were detected in recipient bone marrow, and some of these GvH clones were observed earlier in ileal mucosa or blood, consistent with an intestinal mucosal origin. The relatively low number and heterogeneity of intestinal transplant patients limited the conclusions. High GvH to HvG T cell clonal ratios were observed in the allografts of patients with donor T cell macrochimerism.

Preparation of the library involved the immunoSEQ multiplex PCR assay. Adaptive Biotechnologies carried out high-throughput TCR-beta CDR3 sequencing of genomic DNA for most patients. The paper's processing steps were these. TCR sequencing data for roughly 20 patients were retrieved from Adaptive's ImmunoSEQ software; a few other patients were processed with MiXCR and VDJtools. CDR3 nucleotide sequences shared between donor and recipient were removed because the origin of such sequences could not be assigned. To be classed as alloreactive, a clone needed at least 2-fold expansion over unstimulated cells and a minimum CFSE-low frequency of 0.002% (template counts) or 0.001% (read counts). Clones were considered mappable if detected in sequenced pre-transplant spleen, lymph node, or MLR CFSE-low populations of the donor or recipient. Cumulative frequency of alloreactive clones was calculated as a percentage of all sequences weighted by copy number. TCRdb limited this immuneACCESS table to in-frame rearrangements with V and J called. A share of clones is missing; checked studies link under half to unresolved V genes, and the rest is unexplained. The V and J calls and the clone size are those of that table, but D and trimming were determined from the DNA. For this sample there are about 24,000 clones; 80% to 90% appear just once. The ten top clones hold under 1% of the sample.

Remarks on this clone: The antigen it recognizes is unknown. One base away there is no much larger clone; base qualities are not given.

Spanning cysteine to phenylalanine, the CDR3 consists of 11 amino acids. Of the read, only the CDR3 DNA is kept; its 33 bases are in frame from base 1. V loses 2 bases of germline sequence and J loses 7 bases, and the interval between the two ends is 5 bases. For CDR1 and CDR2, the germline V gene lists MNHEY and SVGAGI. Blood samples were collected up to 4 times in the first month after transplant and then at least monthly when available. This chain is built from TRBV6-5 and TRBJ1-1, with the D gene uncertain. The clonotype was recovered from a human patient who received an intestinal transplant, so some T cells may come from the graft donor. The specimen comprised PBMCs, sampled just over 450 days after intestinal transplant. Read as DNA, the sequence is TGTGCCAGCAGTTACAGGTTTGAAGCTTTCTTT. Its translation is CASSYRFEAFF.